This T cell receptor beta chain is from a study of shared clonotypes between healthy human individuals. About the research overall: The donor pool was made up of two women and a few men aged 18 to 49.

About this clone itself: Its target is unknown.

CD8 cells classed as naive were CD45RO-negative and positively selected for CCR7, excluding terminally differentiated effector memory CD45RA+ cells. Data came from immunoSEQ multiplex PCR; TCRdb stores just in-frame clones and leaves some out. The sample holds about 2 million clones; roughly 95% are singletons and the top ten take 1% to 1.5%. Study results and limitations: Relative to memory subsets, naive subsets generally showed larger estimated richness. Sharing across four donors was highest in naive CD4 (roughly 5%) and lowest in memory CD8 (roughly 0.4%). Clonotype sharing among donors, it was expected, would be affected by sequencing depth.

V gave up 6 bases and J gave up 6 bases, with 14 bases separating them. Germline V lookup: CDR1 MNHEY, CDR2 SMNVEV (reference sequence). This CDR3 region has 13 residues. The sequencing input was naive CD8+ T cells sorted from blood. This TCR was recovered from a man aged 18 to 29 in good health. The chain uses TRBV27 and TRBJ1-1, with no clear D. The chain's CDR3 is CASRVGIISEAFF. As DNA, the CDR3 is TGTGCCAGCAGGGTGGGGATAATCTCTGAAGCTTTCTTT.